The source of this T cell receptor (beta chain) is a study of blood T cell repertoires in COVID-19. About the study: Cohort 3 donors were reported recovered after two negative PCRs, clearance, or symptom resolution. There were acute and convalescent COVID-19 samples, and they came from the United States, Italy and Spain.

The trim removed 3 bases at V and 7 bases at J, leaving 8 bases unmatched. The CDR3 loop spans 14 amino acids. The germline V gene has CDR1 SGHTA and CDR2 FQGTGA. Generated by immunoSEQ multiplex PCR, the TCRdb table keeps only in-frame clones and is missing some. The data contain some 300,000 clones, more than 75% of them singletons. The study recruited people aged 18 to 89 years across 24 US areas. Participants' own reports of clinical history determined their cohort assignment. The clonotype was recovered from a woman aged 55-70 years in a cohort exposed to, infected with or recovered from COVID-19 (not recorded which). The chain employs TRBV7-3 and TRBJ2-5, with TRBD2 matching 7 bases. Sequenced sample: PBMCs or T cells enriched from blood (not recorded which). As DNA, the CDR3 is TGTGCCAGCAGCTTCTTGAATACGGGGGGGACCCAGTACTTC. Translated, it gives CASSFLNTGGTQYF.